The 26 T cell receptor beta chains below were found in one sample sequenced in a study of CD8 T cells in ankylosing spondylitis. TCRdb re-derived calls from the 5' RACE reads in MiXCR, one entry per CDR3 protein. The sample has around 140,000 distinct CDR3 sequences, 9.5% to 12% seen once. Sequencing was done on a sample of blood, either unsorted or a sorted T cell fraction (not recorded which). The receptors shown here come from a female donor with ankylosing spondylitis or in good health (not recorded which).

This clonotype was counted many times. Written as DNA, the CDR3 is TGTGCCAGCAGTGGCCCAGGGAACGGGGAGCTGTTTTTT. Translated, it gives CASSGPGNGELFF. The V gene is TRBV2, the J gene TRBJ2-2; the D gene is possibly TRBD1 (5 bases). CDR1 is SNHLY and CDR2 is FYNNEI in the germline V gene. CDR3 size: 13 residues. V was clipped by 4 bases and J by 7 bases, with 10 bases between them.

Worth noting for this clonotype: This may arise from a read error, as a much more abundant clone is one base away. The J gene is TRBJ1-4, the V gene TRBV18; 7 bases align to TRBD1. The V gene end was trimmed by 0 bases and the J gene end by 2 bases; junction bases not matched to a gene: 6. The length of the CDR3 is 17 residues. Germline CDR1 reads KGHSH; CDR2 reads LQKENI. DNA of the CDR3: TGTGCCAGCTCACCACCGACAGGGAGGGACACTAATGAAAAACTGTTTTTT. Its protein product is CASSPPTGRDTNEKLFF.

This clonotype came up many times. The chain employs TRBV6-5 and TRBJ1-1; 8 bases align to TRBD1. J lost 5 bases, V lost 4 bases, and 3 bases had no gene match. Germline-derived CDR1 and CDR2 are MNHEY and SVGAGI. The length of the CDR3 is 13 residues. The CDR3: CASSSRGPTEAFF. The DNA of the CDR3 is TGTGCCAGCAGTTCCAGGGGGCCTACTGAAGCTTTCTTT.

This clonotype was picked up many times. V usage is TRBV6-2 or TRBV6-3 and J usage is TRBJ1-1; the D is unclear. Germline CDR1 and CDR2: MNHEY and SVGEGT. The CDR3 runs to 14 residues. V lost 5 bases, J lost 1 base, and 11 bases lay in between. The CDR3 region has the DNA TGTGCCAGCAGTATCGGGGTGACGAACACTGAAGCTTTCTTT. As protein: CASSIGVTNTEAFF.

This clonotype was detected ten times or more. The chain recombines TRBV5-1 with TRBJ2-5; TRBD2 matches 15 bases. The germline V gene has CDR1 SGHRS and CDR2 YFSETQ. Trimming took 7 bases from V and 3 from J; bases not matched to a gene: 7. This CDR3 spans 16 amino acids. CDR3 amino acids: CASGRGLAGGKETQYF. In DNA form, the CDR3 reads TGCGCCAGCGGCCGGGGACTAGCGGGGGGAAAAGAGACCCAGTACTTC.

This clonotype was counted ten times or more. The chain carries TRBV15 and TRBJ2-3; D may be TRBD1 or TRBD2 (5 bases each). V gave up 8 bases and J gave up 0 bases, with 12 bases separating them. CDR1 is LNHNV and CDR2 is YYDKDF in the germline V gene (reference sequence). The CDR3 length is 14 residues. Here the CDR3 DNA reads TGTGCCACCGCAGGGACGGGGAGCACAGATACGCAGTATTTT. Translating gives CATAGTGSTDTQYF. The whole variable domain, filled in from reference TRBV15 and TRBJ2-3, reads DAMVIQNPRYQVTQFGKPVTLSCSQTLNHNVMYWYQQKSSQAPKLLFHYYDKDFNNEADTPDNFQSRRPNTSFCFLDIRSPGLGDTAMYLCATAGTGSTDTQYFGPGTRLTVL.

The CDR3 sequence: CASSQEPGYQPQHF. CDR3 sequence (DNA): TGTGCCAGCAGCCAAGAACCAGGATACCAGCCCCAGCATTTT. The rearrangement joins TRBV4-2 to TRBJ1-5; no clear D gene. From germline, CDR1 is LGHNA and CDR2 YNFKEQ. V was pared by 0 bases and J by 7 bases, with 10 bases between. The CDR3 is made up of 14 amino acids.

In its sample, this clonotype was seen many times. This sequence joins TRBV20-1 and TRBJ1-5, with D possibly being TRBD1 (5 bases). The V end lost 6 bases, the J end lost 0 bases, and 12 bases lay between the germline ends. The CDR3 covers 14 residues. Germline V CDR1 and CDR2: DFQATT, SNEGSKA (reference sequence). The DNA of the CDR3 is TGCAGTGCGGTTTTCAGGGATAGCAATCAGCCCCAGCATTTT. Translating gives CSAVFRDSNQPQHF.

On this clonotype itself: One junction end disagrees with the germline gene, perhaps due to a read error. The rearrangement uses TRBV11-2 and TRBJ1-1; possible D gene TRBD1, 5 bases. Germline lookup yields CDR1 SGHAT and CDR2 FQNNGV. The CDR3 has 15 amino acids. CDR3 amino acids: CVSSHLRVGNTEAFF. CDR3 in DNA: TGTGTCAGCAGCCACCTCAGGGTGGGCAACACTGAAGCTTTCTTT. Drawing the rest from reference TRBV11-2 and TRBJ1-1, the complete variable domain is EAGVAQSPRYKIIEKRQSVAFWCNPISGHATLYWYQQILGQGPKLLIQFQNNGVVDDSQLPKDRFSAERLKGVDSTLKIQPAKLEDSAVYLCVSSHLRVGNTEAFFGQGTRLTVV.

The V and J genes are TRBV3-1 and TRBJ1-2; weak D call: TRBD1 (5 bases). This CDR3 has 15 amino acids. V lost 2 bases to trimming and J lost 5 bases, with 15 bases between them. Germline-derived CDR1 and CDR2 are LGHDT and YNNKEL (reference sequence). Here the CDR3 DNA reads TGTGCCAGCAGCCAAAGGGAGAGGGGCTGGTATGGCTACACCTTC. The encoded protein is CASSQRERGWYGYTF.

In this sample, this clonotype turned up many times. The V call is TRBV5-1, the J call TRBJ2-2; no reliable D call. The CDR3 has 15 amino acids. CDR1 is SGHRS, CDR2 YFSETQ, per germline. Deletions cut 0 bases from V and 1 base from J, with 7 bases between. The CDR3 spells CASSLGSGNTGELFF. CDR3 nucleotides: TGCGCCAGCAGCTTGGGATCAGGGAACACCGGGGAGCTGTTTTTT.

Concerning this clonotype itself: A much larger clone lies one base from this, so it may be a read error. The gene calls are TRBV28 and TRBJ2-7; tentatively, D is TRBD2 (5 bases). Trimming took 9 bases from V and 2 from J, leaving 14 bases between them. The CDR3 spans 13 residues. Germline CDR1 MDHEN, CDR2 SYDVKM. Here the CDR3 reads CASAAGGPYEQYF. In DNA, the CDR3 is TGTGCCAGTGCGGCGGGTGGACCCTACGAGCAGTACTTC.

The V call is TRBV5-1, the J call TRBJ1-3, with D uncertain. The CDR3 runs to 16 residues. Deletions cut 0 bases from V and 2 bases from J, with 12 bases between. Germline V lookup: CDR1 SGHRS, CDR2 YFSETQ. The CDR3 DNA reads as TGCGCCAGCAGCTTGGTTCCGGGGAGCACTGGAAACACCATATATTTT. Residues: CASSLVPGSTGNTIYF.

The sample holds many counts of this clonotype. This sequence joins TRBV12-3 or TRBV12-4 and TRBJ2-4, with D possibly TRBD2 on 6 matching bases. The CDR3 sequence is 14 residues long. V shed 5 bases and J shed 5 bases, with 13 bases lying between them. CDR3 nucleotide sequence: TGTGCCAGCAGTCCCCCAGGCGGGGAAAACATTCAGTACTTC. Its translation is CASSPPGGENIQYF.

This clonotype was observed many times. J is TRBJ1-1 and V is TRBV7-9; tentatively, D is TRBD1 (6 bases). CDR1 is SEHNR and CDR2 is FQNEAQ in the germline V gene (reference sequence). The CDR3 consists of 16 residues. Trimming took off 5 bases at V and 11 bases at J, with 27 bases between the two ends. The CDR3 sequence: CASSPLRGPQYPTAFF. Here the CDR3 DNA reads TGTGCCAGCAGCCCGCTCAGGGGCCCGCAATACCCCACGGCTTTCTTT.

Concerning this clonotype: Compared with germline, one end of the junction differs, possibly owing to a read error. This sequence joins TRBV10-2 and TRBJ2-3; D gene unclear. The CDR3 has 13 amino acids. Germline loops: CDR1 WSHSY, CDR2 SAAADI. The CDR3 region is CASSQQRTDTQYF. The CDR3, as DNA: TGTGCCAGCAGCCAGCAGAGGACGGATACGCAGTATTTT.

This clonotype appeared a few times. The chain is built from TRBV29-1 and TRBJ1-2; tentatively, D is TRBD1 (6 bases). The length of the CDR3 is 13 residues. Germline CDR1 and CDR2: SQVTM and ANQGSEA. Trimming pared 7 bases from V and 3 bases from J, leaving 15 bases between. The CDR3 region is CSAKRTDYYGYTF. DNA of the CDR3: TGCAGCGCCAAGAGGACAGACTACTATGGCTACACCTTC. The whole variable domain, remainder taken from reference TRBV29-1 and TRBJ1-2, is SAVISQKPSRDICQRGTSLTIQCQVDSQVTMMFWYRQQPGQSLTLIATANQGSEATYESGFVIDKFPISRPNLTFSTLTVSNMSPEDSSIYLCSAKRTDYYGYTFGSGTRLTVV.

The V call is TRBV18, the J call TRBJ2-7, with TRBD2 identical over 10 bases. This CDR3 spans 15 amino acids. After removal of 2 bases from V and 2 bases from J, the junction contained 3 bases not matched to a gene. Germline CDR1 is KGHSH and CDR2 is LQKENI. The DNA for the CDR3 is TGTGCCAGCTCACCATCTAGCGGGAGTACCTACGAGCAGTACTTC. This gives the protein CASSPSSGSTYEQYF.

This clonotype came up many times. The V gene is TRBV28, the J gene TRBJ2-1, with 10 bases matching TRBD2. V gave up 6 bases and J gave up 2 bases; unmatched junction bases: 4. CDR3 length equals 15 residues. In germline, CDR1 is MDHEN, CDR2 SYDVKM. For the CDR3, the DNA is TGTGCCAGCAGGGAAGCGGGGGGGCCCTACAATGAGCAGTTCTTC. Translation: CASREAGGPYNEQFF.

This clonotype was picked up many times. The rearrangement uses TRBV23-1 and TRBJ2-7, with D perhaps matching TRBD1 or TRBD2 (5 bases each). TRBV23-1 is noted as an ORF with a role that remains uncertain. The CDR3 is 16 residues long. V lost 3 bases and J lost 4, with 19 bases in between. As DNA, the CDR3 is TGCGCCAGCAGTCACTCCGGGACCTCCTTCATGTACGAGCAGTACTTC. Translated: CASSHSGTSFMYEQYF.

The chain carries TRBV5-6 and TRBJ1-2, with no clear D. With 4 bases removed from V and 5 bases from J, the gap between germline ends came to 15 bases. Per germline, CDR1 SGHDT and CDR2 YYEEEE. This CDR3 is 14 amino acids long. The DNA for the CDR3 is TGTGCCAGCAGCGCCGGACCTAAAGGGTATGGCTACACCTTC. Encoded protein: CASSAGPKGYGYTF. Full variable domain (missing parts from reference TRBV5-6 and TRBJ1-2): DAGVTQSPTHLIKTRGQQVTLRCSPKSGHDTVSWYQQALGQGPQFIFQYYEEEERQRGNFPDRFSGHQFPNYSSELNVNALLLGDSALYLCASSAGPKGYGYTFGSGTRLTVV.

This clonotype has a count of ten or more. The chain employs TRBV5-1 and TRBJ2-3; D uncertain. This CDR3 is 14 amino acids long. V lost 1 base and J lost 6, with 12 bases in between. Germline CDR1 is SGHRS and CDR2 is YFSETQ. This CDR3 is CASSLSPDGDTQYF. CDR3 bases: TGCGCCAGCAGCTTGTCCCCCGATGGGGATACGCAGTATTTT.

The sample holds many counts of this clonotype. The chain employs TRBV7-2 and TRBJ1-1; D unclear. CDR3 size: 13 residues. The V gene's germline CDR1 is SGHTA and CDR2 FQGNSA. Trimming shortened V by 4 bases and J by 0 bases, and 6 bases separated the two germline ends. CDR3 loop: CASSYQLNTEAFF. The CDR3 coding sequence is TGTGCCAGCAGCTATCAACTGAACACTGAAGCTTTCTTT.

This clonotype was recorded at least ten times. The rearrangement links TRBV20-1 to TRBJ2-1, with D unresolved. The V and J ends lost 8 bases and 2 bases respectively, with 19 bases between them. This CDR3 is 15 amino acids long. Per the germline V gene, CDR1 is DFQATT and CDR2 is SNEGSKA (reference sequence). Here the CDR3 reads CSLANRLLTYNEQFF. CDR3 DNA sequence: TGCAGTTTAGCTAATAGGCTCCTCACCTACAATGAGCAGTTCTTC.

Ten or more counts support this clonotype. The V gene is TRBV6-2 or TRBV6-3, the J gene TRBJ2-7; perhaps TRBD2 as D (6 bases). The CDR3 contains 13 residues. Germline CDR1 and CDR2: MNHEY and SVGEGT. Between the trimmed V and J ends, which lost 6 bases and 4 bases, there was a span of 13 bases. The DNA of the CDR3 is TGTGCCAGCAGCACCGGGACTGGGTACGAGCAGTACTTC. Amino acid sequence: CASSTGTGYEQYF.

The chain joins TRBV11-2 to TRBJ2-1, with 7 bases aligning to TRBD1. CDR1 is SGHAT and CDR2 is FQNNGV in the germline V gene. V dropped 4 bases and J dropped 4; count of bases not matched to a gene: 16. The CDR3 totals 18 residues. CDR3 amino acids: CASSSSPLQGFRYNEQFF. The CDR3 DNA reads as TGTGCCAGCAGCTCGAGCCCCCTACAGGGGTTTCGGTACAATGAGCAGTTCTTC. Filled out from reference TRBV11-2 and TRBJ2-1, the complete variable domain reads EAGVAQSPRYKIIEKRQSVAFWCNPISGHATLYWYQQILGQGPKLLIQFQNNGVVDDSQLPKDRFSAERLKGVDSTLKIQPAKLEDSAVYLCASSSSPLQGFRYNEQFFGPGTRLTVL.